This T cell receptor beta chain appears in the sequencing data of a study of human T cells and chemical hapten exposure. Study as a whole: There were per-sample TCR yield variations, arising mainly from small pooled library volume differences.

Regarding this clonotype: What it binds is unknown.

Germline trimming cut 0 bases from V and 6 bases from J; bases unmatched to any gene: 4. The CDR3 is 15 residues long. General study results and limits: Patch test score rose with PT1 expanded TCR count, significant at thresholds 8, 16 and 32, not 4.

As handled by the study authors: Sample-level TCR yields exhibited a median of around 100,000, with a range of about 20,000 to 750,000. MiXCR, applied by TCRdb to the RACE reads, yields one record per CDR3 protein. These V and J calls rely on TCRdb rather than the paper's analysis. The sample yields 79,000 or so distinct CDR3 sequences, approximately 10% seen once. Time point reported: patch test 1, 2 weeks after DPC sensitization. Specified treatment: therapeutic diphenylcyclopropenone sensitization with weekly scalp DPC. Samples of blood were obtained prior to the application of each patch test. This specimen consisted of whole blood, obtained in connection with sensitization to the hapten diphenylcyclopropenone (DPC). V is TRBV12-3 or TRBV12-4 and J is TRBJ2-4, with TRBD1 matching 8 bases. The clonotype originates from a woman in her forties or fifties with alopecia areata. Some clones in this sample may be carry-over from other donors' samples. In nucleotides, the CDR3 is TGTGCCAGCAGTTTAGCTCGGACAGGGATAAACATTCAGTACTTC. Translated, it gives CASSLARTGINIQYF.